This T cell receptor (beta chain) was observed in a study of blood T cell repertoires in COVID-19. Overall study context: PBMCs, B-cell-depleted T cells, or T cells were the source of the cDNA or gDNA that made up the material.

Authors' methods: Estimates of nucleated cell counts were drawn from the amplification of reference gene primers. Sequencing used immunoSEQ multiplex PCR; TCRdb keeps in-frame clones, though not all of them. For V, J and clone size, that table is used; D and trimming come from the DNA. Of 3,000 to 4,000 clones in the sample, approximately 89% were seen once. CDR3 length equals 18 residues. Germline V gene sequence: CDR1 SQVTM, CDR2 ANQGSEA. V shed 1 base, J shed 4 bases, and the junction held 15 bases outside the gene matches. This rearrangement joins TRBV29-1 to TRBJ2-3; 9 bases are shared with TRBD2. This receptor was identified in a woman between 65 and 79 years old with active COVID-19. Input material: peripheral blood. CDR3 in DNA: TGCAGCGTTGAAGGTGCGGGGGGGCGATTCGGTGGCGCAGATACGCAGTATTTT. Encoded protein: CSVEGAGGRFGGADTQYF.